This T cell receptor (beta chain) is from a study of Ad26.COV2.S vaccination and SARS-CoV-2 variants (dated by TCRdb to 2020 to 2022). For the study in its entirety: Vaccine-arm donors came from COV1001, a multicentre, randomized, double-blind, placebo-controlled phase I-IIa trial of Ad26.COV2.S in healthy adults. Ad26.COV2.S was administered intramuscularly at 5 x 10^10 or 1 x 10^11 viral particles, either as a single shot or as two shots given 56 days apart. Sequencing of the TCRbeta repertoire served to evaluate the specificity and breadth of SARS-CoV-2-reactive T cell receptors following Ad26.COV2.S vaccination. A total of some 30 samples were included in the TCR-sequenced set, comprising around 19 Ad26.COV2.S vaccine recipients, 5 placebo recipients and 8 SARS-CoV-2 convalescent individuals. Trial participants were randomized into five groups of five: low-dose or high-dose Ad26.COV2.S given once or twice, or placebo on both occasions. Investigators did not know the trial group allocation while performing experiments and assessing outcomes. What the authors observed across the whole study: The study was not powered for comparison of responses between vaccine doses or regimens. Higher spike-specific TCR breadth was observed in Ad26.COV2.S recipients than in placebo recipients (P = 0.0014). Substantial breadth of spike-specific CD8+ and CD4+ T cell responses was reported after vaccination. It was noted by the authors that total T cell responses may have been underestimated by the TCR breadth and depth analyses. Vaccine and placebo recipients had similar non-spike TCR breadth, a finding consistent with the vaccine containing only spike.

TCRbeta CDR3 regions were sequenced with the immunoSEQ Assay. After extraction, genomic DNA underwent amplification by bias-controlled multiplex PCR, followed by high-throughput sequencing. Per the source publication's procedure: To quantify the absolute abundance of each unique TCRbeta CDR3 region, sequences were collapsed and filtered. T cell fraction was estimated by normalizing TCRbeta template counts to usable DNA, which was measured by amplifying reference genes present in all nucleated cells. Repertoire TCRs were annotated as SARS-CoV-2-specific when V gene, CDR3 amino acid sequence and J gene were exactly matched to a known reactive TCR set. MIRA supplied the reference SARS-CoV-2 TCR set, which was filtered for enrichment in COVID-19-positive ImmuneCODE repertoires so that public or cross-reactive TCRs were removed. Based on the MIRA antigens, annotated TCRs were further analysed at the level of specific ORF or position within ORF. Breadth was defined as annotated unique rearrangements over total unique productive rearrangements; depth was the summed frequency of those rearrangements. TCR breadth was compared between groups using two-sided Wilcoxon rank-sum tests. The clones in this table, taken by TCRdb from immuneACCESS, are in-frame only. Not every clone is retained; where verified, under half of the shortfall comes from an unresolved V gene, and the cause of the rest is unknown. V, J and clone size are taken as reported in that table, and D and trimming were inferred from the DNA itself. The sample contains roughly 400,000 clones, around 89% of them found a single time. The ten largest account for around 1.9% of the sample.

V was cut back by 2 bases and J by 1 base, leaving a gap of 5 bases between them. CDR1 PRHDT and CDR2 FYEKMQ are derived from the germline V gene (reference sequence). The CDR3 runs 13 residues from the cysteine to the phenylalanine. The only DNA kept is the CDR3, 39 bases in frame from the first base. This specimen's treatment or condition label, interpreted: about 20 received Ad26.COV2.S at low or high dose, single or two shots; roughly five received placebo; per-sample allocation not given. Repertoires of vaccine and placebo recipients were sequenced from samples taken on day 63 after the first injection. In Cohort 1b, 25 or so adults aged 18-55 years were enrolled at a single site in Boston, USA, between 29 July and 7 August 2020. Ad26.COV2.S was a replication-incompetent adenovirus type 26 vector expressing a prefusion-stabilized SARS-CoV-2 spike protein from the original Wuhan strain. Turning to this clone: Its antigen target is currently unknown. No much larger clonotype is one base removed from it; base qualities were not supplied.

This chain joins TRBV13 to TRBJ1-1; no D gene call is confident. This material consisted of peripheral blood, taken in a trial of Ad26.COV2.S vaccine versus placebo. The source is a person between 18 and 60 years old who received the Ad26.COV2.S COVID-19 vaccine or a placebo. At the DNA level, the sequence is TGTGCCAGCAGCTTAACGCAGAACACTGAAGCTTTCTTT. Its translation reads: CASSLTQNTEAFF.